The subject of this entry is one TCR beta chain. Its specificity is not known. V lost 5 bases and J lost 14; bases outside the gene matches: 10. The germline CDR1 and CDR2 sequences are LNHDA and SQIVND (reference sequence). The CDR3 extends over 14 amino acids. The data were taken from a study of cytomegalovirus exposure and HLA in healthy donors. Background on the study: The study's early data release held 75 million to 95 million unique TCRs from HLA-typed donors. General observations from the study: An Asian-associated ancestry cluster reportedly showed fewer N-insertions than the approximately 650-donor mean in a later analysis. The authors later found TCR association rates varying by HLA locus, with DRB1 most and HLA-C fewest. Later on, a genetic analysis was performed. It linked a missense variant in DCLRE1C with V- and J-gene trimming of TCR beta.

The PCR used 60 Vbeta and 13 Jbeta primers. Some clones are missing from TCRdb's copy, which holds only in-frame ones; the method was immunoSEQ multiplex PCR. The table lists some 140,000 clones, 70% to 85% of them singletons. The specimen was PBMCs. This sequence was found in a man aged 35 to 55 in good health and CMV-seropositive. This chain uses TRBV19 with TRBJ2-1; 12 bases are a match to TRBD2. This CDR3 reads CASSEGLAGPQEFF. The CDR3, as DNA: TGTGCCAGTAGTGAGGGACTAGCGGGCCCCCAGGAGTTCTTC.